The 30 T cell receptor beta chains below come from one sample, sequenced in a study of CD8 T cells in Susac syndrome. RNA totalling roughly 0.45 to 1 ug underwent reverse transcription with random hexamers. Each CDR3 protein gets one entry after TCRdb re-called the immunoSEQ multiplex PCR reads with MiXCR. Seen here are under 550,000 distinct CDR3 sequences, about 85% observed once, and the top ten hold more than 0.09%. Material: CD8+ T cells from PBMCs. All receptors derive from a human donor with multiple sclerosis.

This clonotype was detected only once. The chain has TRBV20-1 and TRBJ2-1; 8 bases are a match to TRBD1. This CDR3 region has 14 residues. J gave up 4 bases and V 6 bases, and 8 bases lay outside the gene matches. Per germline, CDR1 DFQATT and CDR2 SNEGSKA (reference sequence). CDR3 nucleotides: TGCAGTGCCACATGGGGACAGGAATACAATGAGCAGTTCTTC. This translates into CSATWGQEYNEQFF.

The chain has TRBV29-1 and TRBJ2-3; no definite D call. The ends were cut back, 0 bases at V and 0 bases at J, with 13 bases in the middle. The germline gives CDR1 SQVTM, CDR2 ANQGSEA. CDR3 length: 16 residues. CDR3 DNA: TGCAGCGTTGAAGATTTTCCTAGGTCTAGCACAGATACGCAGTATTTT. It is translated as CSVEDFPRSSTDTQYF.

The CDR3 DNA reads TGTGCCAGTACCGCGGGGGGGGCGCGTTACGAGCAGTACTTC. This codes for CASTAGGARYEQYF. This chain connects TRBV19 to TRBJ2-7, with 9 bases matching TRBD2. The CDR3 runs to 14 residues. Trimming at V came to 7 bases and at J to 4 bases, leaving 8 bases not matched to a gene. In germline, CDR1 is LNHDA, CDR2 SQIVND (reference sequence).

The gene calls are TRBV28 and TRBJ2-2, with D uncertain. Germline CDR1 reads MDHEN; CDR2 reads SYDVKM. Trimming stripped 3 bases from V and 11 bases from J, with 7 bases between. CDR3 length equals 11 residues. CDR3 residues: CASSFRGELFF. As DNA, the CDR3 is TGTGCCAGCAGTTTCCGTGGCGAGCTGTTTTTT.

This clonotype was seen only a few times. The genes are TRBV14 and TRBJ2-1; possibly TRBD1 for D (6 bases). V was cut by 0 bases and J by 4 bases, with 7 bases left in between. Germline CDR1 SGHDN, CDR2 FVKESK. There are 14 residues in the CDR3. CDR3 DNA: TGTGCCAGCAGCCAAGATAGGGGGTACAATGAGCAGTTCTTC. It is translated as CASSQDRGYNEQFF. The full variable domain, in which reference TRBV14 and TRBJ2-1 provide the parts outside the CDR3, is EAGVTQFPSHSVIEKGQTVTLRCDPISGHDNLYWYRRVMGKEIKFLLHFVKESKQDESGMPNNRFLAERTGGTYSTLKVQPAELEDSGVYFCASSQDRGYNEQFFGPGTRLTVL.

This clonotype was seen only a few times. The chain is built from TRBV29-1 and TRBJ1-2; D call uncertain. V was shortened by 6 bases and J by 8 bases, with 4 bases between the two germline ends. Germline CDR1 reads SQVTM; CDR2 reads ANQGSEA. The CDR3 totals 8 residues. The CDR3 is CSVVGYTF. The DNA for the CDR3 is TGCAGCGTCGTAGGCTACACCTTC.

This clonotype was detected a few times. The chain uses TRBV6-1 and TRBJ2-7; TRBD1 might be the D (6 bases). The CDR3 consists of 12 residues. Trimming took 7 bases from V and 4 from J, leaving 11 bases between them. Germline CDR1 and CDR2: MNHNS and SASEGT. The CDR3 DNA reads as TGTGCCAGCAAGCAGGGGTTATACGAGCAGTACTTC. Protein sequence: CASKQGLYEQYF.

This sequence joins TRBV23-1 and TRBJ1-1; 9 bases are a match to TRBD1. TRBV23-1 is an ORF, with its function uncertain. V was clipped by 0 bases and J by 2 bases; unmatched bases: 10. This CDR3 is built from 18 residues. The CDR3 DNA reads as TGCGCCAGCAGTCAATCGGCCTTTCCACAGGGGGCCAACACTGAAGCTTTCTTT. Protein product: CASSQSAFPQGANTEAFF.

The chain has TRBV5-8 and TRBJ2-5, with 7 bases lining up with TRBD2. Germline V lookup: CDR1 SGHTS, CDR2 YDEGEE. The CDR3 spans 14 residues. Trimming removed 1 base from V and 4 bases from J; junction bases left unmatched: 4. CDR3 loop: CASSLRGRGETQYF. CDR3 sequence (DNA): TGTGCCAGCAGCTTGCGGGGGAGGGGAGAGACCCAGTACTTC.

This clonotype occurred a few times. The chain recombines TRBV7-9 with TRBJ2-7; TRBD2 is a possible D gene (6 bases). Germline assignment: CDR1 SEHNR and CDR2 FQNEAQ (reference sequence). This CDR3 has 15 residues. V dropped 6 bases and J dropped 0 bases, with 15 bases sitting between them. The CDR3 loop is CASRSPFGSSYEQYF. The CDR3 DNA reads TGTGCCAGCAGGTCCCCGTTCGGGAGCTCCTACGAGCAGTACTTC.

The chain employs TRBV4-1 and TRBJ2-1; D is possibly TRBD1 or TRBD2 (5 bases each). Trimming cost V 3 bases and J 3 bases, with 18 bases left between them. The CDR3 runs 17 residues. Germline lookup yields CDR1 MGHRA and CDR2 YSYEKL. The CDR3 reads CASSHPDSGGGYNEQFF. The CDR3 coding sequence is TGCGCCAGCAGCCATCCGGACTCGGGTGGGGGCTACAATGAGCAGTTCTTC.

V gene TRBV6-5 combines with J gene TRBJ1-5; no clear D. Germline CDR1 reads MNHEY; CDR2 reads SVGAGI. CDR3 length equals 13 residues. V was shortened by 0 bases and J by 5 bases, with 5 bases between the two germline ends. This CDR3 is CASSYSMDQPQHF. The DNA of the CDR3 is TGTGCCAGCAGTTACTCGATGGATCAGCCCCAGCATTTT.

V gene TRBV28 combines with J gene TRBJ2-5; a possible D gene is TRBD1 (6 bases). CDR1 and CDR2 (germline): MDHEN, SYDVKM. The CDR3 runs to 13 residues. Trimming cost V 4 bases and J 3 bases, with 9 bases left between them. The CDR3, as DNA: TGTGCCAGCAGTTCGGACAGAAAAGAGACCCAGTACTTC. Protein: CASSSDRKETQYF.

This chain uses TRBV28 with TRBJ1-5; D is unresolved. Germline V lookup: CDR1 MDHEN, CDR2 SYDVKM. The ends were cut back, 2 bases at V and 1 base at J, with 21 bases in the middle. The CDR3 contains 19 residues. CDR3 amino acids: CASSLVGDWMGRSNQPQHF. CDR3 sequence (DNA): TGTGCCAGCAGTTTAGTTGGAGACTGGATGGGCAGGAGCAATCAGCCCCAGCATTTT. Together with reference TRBV28 and TRBJ1-5, the CDR3 gives the full variable domain: DVKVTQSSRYLVKRTGEKVFLECVQDMDHENMFWYRQDPGLGLRLIYFSYDVKMKEKGDIPEGYSVSREKKERFSLILESASTNQTSMYLCASSLVGDWMGRSNQPQHFGDGTRLSIL.

The chain has TRBV29-1 and TRBJ1-1, with 9 bases identical to TRBD1. CDR3 length: 14 residues. CDR1 is SQVTM and CDR2 is ANQGSEA in the germline V gene. V was clipped by 7 bases and J by 4 bases; unmatched bases: 10. For the CDR3, the DNA is TGCAGCGCCAAACAGGGGGCGTCTAGCACTGAAGCTTTCTTT. Translation gives CSAKQGASSTEAFF.

This chain joins TRBV18 and TRBJ2-1, with D maybe TRBD1 (6 bases). The V gene's germline CDR1 is KGHSH and CDR2 LQKENI. This CDR3 is built from 12 residues. V was clipped by 3 bases and J by 9 bases, with 9 bases between them. CDR3 in amino acids: CASSPTGLEQFF. In DNA, the CDR3 is TGTGCCAGCTCACCTACAGGGCTTGAGCAGTTCTTC.

A few counts support this clonotype. The chain joins TRBV5-1 to TRBJ2-7, with TRBD2 matching 7 bases. The V gene's germline CDR1 is SGHRS and CDR2 YFSETQ. V lost 6 bases to trimming and J lost 7 bases; unmatched junction nucleotides: 7. The CDR3 runs to 12 residues. This chain's CDR3 is CASTGQAGEQYF. The CDR3 DNA sequence: TGCGCCAGCACCGGCCAAGCGGGGGAGCAGTACTTC.

The gene calls are TRBV28 and TRBJ2-1, with D tentatively TRBD1 (5 bases). The ends were cut back, 1 base at V and 8 bases at J, with 18 bases in the middle. Germline CDR1 MDHEN, CDR2 SYDVKM. The CDR3 runs 16 residues. The CDR3: CASSLFSGQDRDEQFF. DNA of the CDR3: TGTGCCAGCAGTTTATTCTCCGGACAAGATAGGGATGAGCAGTTCTTC.

The V and J genes are TRBV4-1 and TRBJ1-2; TRBD1 aligns across 7 bases. The CDR3 is 14 amino acids. Trimming removed 3 bases from V and 4 bases from J; junction bases left unmatched: 5. Germline lookup yields CDR1 MGHRA and CDR2 YSYEKL. CDR3 sequence reads: CASSQLTGFYGYTF. The CDR3 DNA sequence: TGCGCCAGCAGCCAGTTGACAGGGTTCTATGGCTACACCTTC.

This clonotype was detected once. CDR3 in DNA: TGTGCCAGCAGTACTTGGAGGGGAGAAAAACTGTTTTTT. As protein: CASSTWRGEKLFF. The V gene is TRBV12-3 or TRBV12-4, the J gene TRBJ1-4; maybe TRBD1 (5 bases). CDR3 length equals 13 residues. V was pared by 5 bases and J by 8 bases, with 12 bases between.

The chain is built from TRBV4-2 and TRBJ2-2; no clear D gene. The V gene lost 0 bases and the J gene lost 4 bases, with 18 bases spanning the gap. Germline CDR1 is LGHNA and CDR2 is YNFKEQ. This CDR3 spans 18 amino acids. For the CDR3, the DNA is TGTGCCAGCAGCCAAGATATTTTGGGTAGGACGATCACCGGGGAGCTGTTTTTT. Translation gives CASSQDILGRTITGELFF.

The chain combines TRBV27 with TRBJ1-5; possible D gene TRBD1, 6 bases. Germline CDR1 MNHEY, CDR2 SMNVEV (reference sequence). The CDR3 length is 19 residues. Trimming removed 2 bases from V and 3 bases from J, with 23 bases in between. For the CDR3, the DNA is TGTGCCAGCAGTTTAACGGCACAGGGCCCCTCTTCGGTCAATCAGCCCCAGCATTTT. Translating gives CASSLTAQGPSSVNQPQHF.

This chain connects TRBV27 to TRBJ2-2, with 9 bases matching TRBD2. Germline trimming cut 5 bases from V and 3 bases from J; bases unmatched to any gene: 10. The CDR3 is 17 amino acids. CDR1 is MNHEY and CDR2 is SMNVEV in the germline V gene (reference sequence). The CDR3 DNA follows: TGTGCCAGCAGTGCAACGCCCGGGACTAGCTACACCGGGGAGCTGTTTTTT. As protein: CASSATPGTSYTGELFF.

The V and J genes are TRBV20-1 and TRBJ2-3, with D maybe TRBD2 (7 bases). Germline V CDR1 and CDR2: DFQATT, SNEGSKA (reference sequence). V was pared by 4 bases and J by 10 bases, with 12 bases between. The CDR3 has 11 residues. Written as DNA, the CDR3 is TGCAGTGCTACGGCGGGGGCGTCGCAGTATTTT. It yields the protein CSATAGASQYF.

This clonotype appeared once. The V call is TRBV19, the J call TRBJ2-7; D uncertain. CDR1 and CDR2 (germline): LNHDA, SQIVND (reference sequence). V lost 2 bases and J lost 0, with 8 bases in between. The CDR3 is 14 residues long. This chain's CDR3 is CASSITDGSYEQYF. The CDR3 DNA reads as TGTGCCAGTAGTATAACGGACGGCTCCTACGAGCAGTACTTC. The whole variable domain, filled in from reference TRBV19 and TRBJ2-7, reads DGGITQSPKYLFRKEGQNVTLSCEQNLNHDAMYWYRQDPGQGLRLIYYSQIVNDFQKGDIAEGYSVSREKKESFPLTVTSAQKNPTAFYLCASSITDGSYEQYFGPGTRLTVT.

The rearrangement uses TRBV6-6 and TRBJ2-7; D ambiguous. The CDR3 loop spans 11 amino acids. The germline gives CDR1 MNHNY, CDR2 SVGAGI (reference sequence). The V and J ends lost 3 bases and 6 bases respectively, with 6 bases between them. The CDR3, as DNA: TGTGCCAGCAGTTATGGGTGCGAGCAGTACTTC. Translation: CASSYGCEQYF.

The rearrangement links TRBV6-5 to TRBJ1-4; no clear D. The germline gives CDR1 MNHEY, CDR2 SVGAGI. This CDR3 spans 16 amino acids. The V end lost 0 bases, the J end lost 7 bases, and 15 bases lay between the germline ends. The CDR3 DNA is TGTGCCAGCAGTTACTCGGGTTTGGCGCTCGGTGAAAAACTGTTTTTT. This gives the protein CASSYSGLALGEKLFF.

The V and J genes are TRBV29-1 and TRBJ2-1; possibly TRBD1 for D (7 bases). Germline V CDR1 and CDR2: SQVTM, ANQGSEA. The CDR3 is 15 amino acids. The germline V and J ends were trimmed by 6 bases and 2 bases, with 17 bases remaining between them. The CDR3 sequence: CSVEGARSPYNEQFF. The CDR3 DNA sequence: TGCAGCGTGGAGGGGGCTCGATCCCCCTACAATGAGCAGTTCTTC.

The chain uses TRBV28 and TRBJ2-1; D is undetermined. Trimming took off 6 bases at V and 6 bases at J, with 15 bases between the two ends. The CDR3 totals 14 residues. Germline V gene data show CDR1 as MDHEN and CDR2 as SYDVKM. The CDR3 bases are TGTGCCAGCAGCCCCGTGACTTACTCCAATGAGCAGTTCTTC. Its protein product is CASSPVTYSNEQFF.

The V call is TRBV25-1, the J call TRBJ1-3, with a possible D match to TRBD1 (5 bases). This CDR3 contains 19 residues. Germline CDR1 MGHDK, CDR2 SYGVNS. Trimming took 0 bases from V and 0 from J, leaving 18 bases between them. The CDR3 protein is CASSEYILTGGNSGNTIYF. The CDR3 nucleotides read TGTGCCAGCAGTGAATATATTTTGACGGGGGGTAACTCTGGAAACACCATATATTTT.